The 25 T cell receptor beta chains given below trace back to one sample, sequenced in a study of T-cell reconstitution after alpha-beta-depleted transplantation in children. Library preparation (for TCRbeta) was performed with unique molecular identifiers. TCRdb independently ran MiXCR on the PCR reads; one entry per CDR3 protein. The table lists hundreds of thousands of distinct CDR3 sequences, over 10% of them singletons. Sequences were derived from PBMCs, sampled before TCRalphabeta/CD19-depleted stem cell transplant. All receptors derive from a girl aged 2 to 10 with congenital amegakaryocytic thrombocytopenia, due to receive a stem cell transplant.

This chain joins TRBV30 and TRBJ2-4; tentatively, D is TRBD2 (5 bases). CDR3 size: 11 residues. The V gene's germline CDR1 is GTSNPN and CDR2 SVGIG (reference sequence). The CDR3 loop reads CASLVANIQYF. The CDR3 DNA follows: TGTGCATCACTAGTTGCAAACATTCAGTACTTC.

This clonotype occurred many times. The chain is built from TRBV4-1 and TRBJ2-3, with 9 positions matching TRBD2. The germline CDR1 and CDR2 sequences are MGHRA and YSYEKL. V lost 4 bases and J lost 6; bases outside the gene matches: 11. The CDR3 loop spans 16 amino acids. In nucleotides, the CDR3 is TGCGCCAGCAGCCCGAGACTAGCGGTACTTTCGGATACGCAGTATTTT. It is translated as CASSPRLAVLSDTQYF.

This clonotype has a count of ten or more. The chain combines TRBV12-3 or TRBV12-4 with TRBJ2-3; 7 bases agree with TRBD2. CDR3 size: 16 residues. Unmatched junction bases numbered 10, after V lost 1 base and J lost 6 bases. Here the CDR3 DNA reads TGTGCCAGCAGTTTAGTGGCGCTAGCGGTCCCGGATACGCAGTATTTT. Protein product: CASSLVALAVPDTQYF.

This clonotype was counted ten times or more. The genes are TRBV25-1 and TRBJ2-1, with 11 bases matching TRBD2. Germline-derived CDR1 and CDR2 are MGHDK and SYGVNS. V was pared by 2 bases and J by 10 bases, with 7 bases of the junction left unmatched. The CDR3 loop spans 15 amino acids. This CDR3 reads CASSEPGTSGYEQFF. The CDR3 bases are TGTGCCAGCAGTGAACCCGGGACTAGCGGCTACGAGCAGTTCTTC.

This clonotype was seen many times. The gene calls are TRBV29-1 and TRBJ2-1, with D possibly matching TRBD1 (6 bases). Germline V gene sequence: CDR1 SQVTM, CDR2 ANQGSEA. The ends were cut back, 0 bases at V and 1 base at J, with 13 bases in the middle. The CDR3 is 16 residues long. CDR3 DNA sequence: TGCAGCGTTGAAGAAACAGGGAAATTGTCCTACAATGAGCAGTTCTTC. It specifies CSVEETGKLSYNEQFF.

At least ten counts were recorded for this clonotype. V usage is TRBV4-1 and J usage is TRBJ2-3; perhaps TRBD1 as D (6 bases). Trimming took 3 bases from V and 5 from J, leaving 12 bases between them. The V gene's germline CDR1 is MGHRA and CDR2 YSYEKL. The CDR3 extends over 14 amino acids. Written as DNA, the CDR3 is TGCGCCAGCAGCCAGGACAGCAAGGGAGATACGCAGTATTTT. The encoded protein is CASSQDSKGDTQYF.

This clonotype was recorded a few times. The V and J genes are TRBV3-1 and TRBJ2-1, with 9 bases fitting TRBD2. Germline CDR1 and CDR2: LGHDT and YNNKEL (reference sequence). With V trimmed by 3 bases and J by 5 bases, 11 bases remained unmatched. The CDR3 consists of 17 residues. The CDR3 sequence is CASSQPGLAYEDNEQFF. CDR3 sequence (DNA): TGTGCCAGCAGCCAGCCGGGACTAGCTTACGAGGACAATGAGCAGTTCTTC.

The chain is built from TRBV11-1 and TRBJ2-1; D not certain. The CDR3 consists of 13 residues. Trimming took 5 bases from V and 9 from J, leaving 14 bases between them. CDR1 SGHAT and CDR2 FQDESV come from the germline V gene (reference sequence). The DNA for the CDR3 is TGTGCCAGCAGCCCACCCAGCGATATTGAGCAGTTCTTC. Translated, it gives CASSPPSDIEQFF.

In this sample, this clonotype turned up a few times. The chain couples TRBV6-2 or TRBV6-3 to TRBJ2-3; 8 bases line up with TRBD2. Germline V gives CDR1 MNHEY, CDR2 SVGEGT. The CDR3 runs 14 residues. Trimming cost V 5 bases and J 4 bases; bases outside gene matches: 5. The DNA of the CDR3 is TGTGCCAGCAGTGGTAGCGGGACCGCAGATACGCAGTATTTT. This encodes CASSGSGTADTQYF.

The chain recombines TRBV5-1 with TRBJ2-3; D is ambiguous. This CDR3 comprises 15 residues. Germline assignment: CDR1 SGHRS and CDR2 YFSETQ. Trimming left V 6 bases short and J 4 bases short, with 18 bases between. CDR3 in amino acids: CASKPGDVYADTQYF. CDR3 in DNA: TGCGCCAGCAAACCTGGGGATGTTTACGCAGATACGCAGTATTTT.

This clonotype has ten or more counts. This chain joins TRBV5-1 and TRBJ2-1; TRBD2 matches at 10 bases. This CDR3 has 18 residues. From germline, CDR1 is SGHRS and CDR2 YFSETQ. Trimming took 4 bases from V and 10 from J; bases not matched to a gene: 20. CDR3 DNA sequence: TGCGCCAGCAGCCCTCTGTGGACTAGCGGAGGGGTCCCTGGAGAGCAGTTCTTC. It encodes CASSPLWTSGGVPGEQFF.

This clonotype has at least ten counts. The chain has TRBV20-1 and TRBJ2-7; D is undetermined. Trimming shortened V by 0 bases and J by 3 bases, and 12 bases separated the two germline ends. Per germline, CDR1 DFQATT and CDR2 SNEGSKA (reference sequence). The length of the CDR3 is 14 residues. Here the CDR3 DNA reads TGCAGTGCTAGAGAGCCAGGATTAAACTACGAGCAGTACTTC. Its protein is CSAREPGLNYEQYF.

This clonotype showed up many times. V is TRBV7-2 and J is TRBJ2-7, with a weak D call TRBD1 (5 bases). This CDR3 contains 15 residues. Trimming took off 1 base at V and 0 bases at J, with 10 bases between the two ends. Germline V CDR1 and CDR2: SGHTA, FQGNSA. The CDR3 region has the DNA TGTGCCAGCAGCTTAGGGGGCCCAACCTCCTACGAGCAGTACTTC. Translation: CASSLGGPTSYEQYF.

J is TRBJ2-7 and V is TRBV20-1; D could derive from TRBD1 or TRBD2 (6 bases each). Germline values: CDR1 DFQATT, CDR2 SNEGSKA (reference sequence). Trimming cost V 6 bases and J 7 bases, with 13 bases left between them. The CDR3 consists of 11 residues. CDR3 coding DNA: TGCAGTGCCAGGGGTGGGAGGGAGCAGTACTTC. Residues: CSARGGREQYF.

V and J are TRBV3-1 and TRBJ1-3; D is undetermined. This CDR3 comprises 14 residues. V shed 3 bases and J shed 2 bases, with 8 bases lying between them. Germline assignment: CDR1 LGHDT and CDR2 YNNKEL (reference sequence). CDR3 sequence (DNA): TGTGCCAGCAGCCATTCGGCGGCTGGAAACACCATATATTTT. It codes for CASSHSAAGNTIYF. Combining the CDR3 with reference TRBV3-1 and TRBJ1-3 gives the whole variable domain DTAVSQTPKYLVTQMGNDKSIKCEQNLGHDTMYWYKQDSKKFLKIMFSYNNKELIINETVPNRFSPKSPDKAHLNLHINSLELGDSAVYFCASSHSAAGNTIYFGEGSWLTVV.

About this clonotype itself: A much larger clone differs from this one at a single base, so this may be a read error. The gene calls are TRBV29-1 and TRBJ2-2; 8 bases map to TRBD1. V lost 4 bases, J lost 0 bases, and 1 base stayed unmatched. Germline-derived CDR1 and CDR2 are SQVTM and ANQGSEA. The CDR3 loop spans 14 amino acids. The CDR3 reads CSVVGQANTGELFF. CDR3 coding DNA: TGCAGCGTTGTGGGACAGGCGAACACCGGGGAGCTGTTTTTT.

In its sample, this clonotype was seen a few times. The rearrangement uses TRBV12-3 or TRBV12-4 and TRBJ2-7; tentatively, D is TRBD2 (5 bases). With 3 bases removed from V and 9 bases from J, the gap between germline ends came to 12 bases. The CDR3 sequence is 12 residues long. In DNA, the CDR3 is TGTGCCAGCAGTTTTAGGGAGCAAAGGCAGTACTTC. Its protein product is CASSFREQRQYF.

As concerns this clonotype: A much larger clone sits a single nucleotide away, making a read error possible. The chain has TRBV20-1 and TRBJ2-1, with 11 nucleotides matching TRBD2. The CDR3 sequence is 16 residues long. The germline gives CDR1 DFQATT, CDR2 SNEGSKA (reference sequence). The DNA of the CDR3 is TGCAGTGCTAGCCCGATTAGCGGGAGGGTCTACAATGAGGAGTTCTTC. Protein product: CSASPISGRVYNEEFF.

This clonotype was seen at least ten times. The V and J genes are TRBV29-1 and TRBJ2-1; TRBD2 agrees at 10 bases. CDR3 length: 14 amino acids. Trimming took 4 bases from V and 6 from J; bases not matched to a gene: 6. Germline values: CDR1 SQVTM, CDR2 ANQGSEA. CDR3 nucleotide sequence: TGCAGCGTTGGGAGGACTAGCGGAAGCAATGAGCAGTTCTTC. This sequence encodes CSVGRTSGSNEQFF.

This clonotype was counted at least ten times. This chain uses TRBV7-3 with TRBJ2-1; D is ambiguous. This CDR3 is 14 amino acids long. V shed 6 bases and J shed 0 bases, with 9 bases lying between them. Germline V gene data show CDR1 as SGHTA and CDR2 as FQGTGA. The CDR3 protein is CASSPSFSYNEQFF. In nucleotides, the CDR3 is TGTGCCAGCAGTCCCAGCTTCTCCTACAATGAGCAGTTCTTC.

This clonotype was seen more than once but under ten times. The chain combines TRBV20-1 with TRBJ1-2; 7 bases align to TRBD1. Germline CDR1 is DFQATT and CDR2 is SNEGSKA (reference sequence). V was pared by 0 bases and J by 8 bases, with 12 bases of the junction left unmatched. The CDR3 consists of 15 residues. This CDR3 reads CSARESPDRAGGYTF. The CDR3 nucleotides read TGCAGTGCTAGAGAGTCCCCAGACAGGGCTGGCGGCTACACCTTC.

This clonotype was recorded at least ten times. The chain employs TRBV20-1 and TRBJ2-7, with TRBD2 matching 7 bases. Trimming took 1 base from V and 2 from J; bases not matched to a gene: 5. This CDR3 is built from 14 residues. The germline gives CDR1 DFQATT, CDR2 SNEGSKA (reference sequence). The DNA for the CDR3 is TGCAGTGCTAGAGCGGGAGCGGGACCCTACGAGCAGTACTTC. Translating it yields CSARAGAGPYEQYF.

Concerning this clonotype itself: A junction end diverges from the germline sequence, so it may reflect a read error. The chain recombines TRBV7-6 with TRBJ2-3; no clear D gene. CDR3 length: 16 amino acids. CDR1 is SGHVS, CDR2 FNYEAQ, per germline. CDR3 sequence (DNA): TGTGCCAGCAGCTTAGCTCTTGGGCAGAACACAGATACGCAGTCTTTT. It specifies CASSLALGQNTDTQSF.

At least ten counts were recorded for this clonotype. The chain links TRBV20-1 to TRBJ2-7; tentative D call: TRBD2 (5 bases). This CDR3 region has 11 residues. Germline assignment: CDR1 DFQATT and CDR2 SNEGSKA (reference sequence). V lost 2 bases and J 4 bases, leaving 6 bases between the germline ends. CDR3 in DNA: TGCAGTGCTAGACTAGCTTACGAGCAGTACTTC. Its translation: CSARLAYEQYF.

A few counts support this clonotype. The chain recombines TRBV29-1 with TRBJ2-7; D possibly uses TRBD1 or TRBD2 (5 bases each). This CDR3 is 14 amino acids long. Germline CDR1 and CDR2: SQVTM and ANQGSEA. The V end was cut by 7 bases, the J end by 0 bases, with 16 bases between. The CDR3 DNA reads TGCAGCGCCCTAGTTACTAGGGGCTCCTACGAGCAGTACTTC. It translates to CSALVTRGSYEQYF.